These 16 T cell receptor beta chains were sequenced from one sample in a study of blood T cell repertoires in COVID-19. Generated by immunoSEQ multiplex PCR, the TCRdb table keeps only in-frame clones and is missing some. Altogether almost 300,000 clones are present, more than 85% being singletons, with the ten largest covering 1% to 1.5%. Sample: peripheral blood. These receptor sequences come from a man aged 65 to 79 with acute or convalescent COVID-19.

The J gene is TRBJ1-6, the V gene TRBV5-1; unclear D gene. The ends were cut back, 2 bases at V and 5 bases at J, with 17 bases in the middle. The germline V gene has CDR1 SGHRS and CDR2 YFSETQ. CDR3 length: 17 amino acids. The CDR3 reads CASSFELGPSNNSPLHF. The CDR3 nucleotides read TGCGCCAGCAGCTTCGAATTGGGCCCAAGTAATAATTCACCCCTCCACTTT.

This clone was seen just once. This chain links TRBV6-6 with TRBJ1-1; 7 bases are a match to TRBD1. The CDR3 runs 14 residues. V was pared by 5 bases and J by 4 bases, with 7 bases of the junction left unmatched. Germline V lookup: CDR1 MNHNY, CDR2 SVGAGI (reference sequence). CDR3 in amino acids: CASSDRVEGTEAFF. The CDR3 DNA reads TGTGCCAGCAGTGACAGGGTGGAGGGCACTGAAGCTTTCTTT.

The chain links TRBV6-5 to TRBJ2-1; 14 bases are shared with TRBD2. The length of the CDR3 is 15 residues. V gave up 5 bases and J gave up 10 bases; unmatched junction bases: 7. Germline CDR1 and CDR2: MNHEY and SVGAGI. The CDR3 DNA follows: TGTGCCAGCAGTCCCCGACTAGCGGGGGGGAACGAGCAGTTCTTC. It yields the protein CASSPRLAGGNEQFF.

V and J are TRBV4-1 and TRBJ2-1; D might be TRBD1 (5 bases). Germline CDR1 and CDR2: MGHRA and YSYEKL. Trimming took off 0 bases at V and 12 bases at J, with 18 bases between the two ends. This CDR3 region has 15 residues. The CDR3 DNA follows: TGCGCCAGCAGCCAAGATGAAGGGGTCTTTGGTGCGCAGTTCTTC. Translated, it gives CASSQDEGVFGAQFF.

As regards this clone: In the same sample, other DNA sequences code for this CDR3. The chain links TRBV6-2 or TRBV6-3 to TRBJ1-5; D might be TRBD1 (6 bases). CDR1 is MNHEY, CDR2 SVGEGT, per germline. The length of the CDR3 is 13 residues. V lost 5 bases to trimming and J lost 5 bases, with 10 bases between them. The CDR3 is CASSTGPDQPQHF. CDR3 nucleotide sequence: TGTGCCAGCAGTACAGGGCCGGATCAGCCCCAGCATTTT.

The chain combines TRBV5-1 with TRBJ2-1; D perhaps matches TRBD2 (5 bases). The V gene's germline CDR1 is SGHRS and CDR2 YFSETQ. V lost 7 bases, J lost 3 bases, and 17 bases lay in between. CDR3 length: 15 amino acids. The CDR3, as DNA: TGCGCCAGCTCAGCGGTTGGAGCCAGCTACAATGAGCAGTTCTTC. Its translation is CASSAVGASYNEQFF.

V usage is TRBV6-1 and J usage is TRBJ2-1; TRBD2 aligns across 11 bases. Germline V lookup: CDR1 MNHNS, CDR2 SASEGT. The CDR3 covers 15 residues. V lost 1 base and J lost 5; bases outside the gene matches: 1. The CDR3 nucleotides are TGTGCCAGCAGTGAAGTGACTAGCGGGAACAATGAGCAGTTCTTC. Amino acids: CASSEVTSGNNEQFF.

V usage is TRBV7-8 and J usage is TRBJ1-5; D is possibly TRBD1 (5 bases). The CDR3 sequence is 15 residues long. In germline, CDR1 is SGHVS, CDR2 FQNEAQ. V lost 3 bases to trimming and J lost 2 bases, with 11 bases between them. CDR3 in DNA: TGTGCCAGCAGCTTTTCTGCGACAGGCAATCAGCCCCAGCATTTT. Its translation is CASSFSATGNQPQHF. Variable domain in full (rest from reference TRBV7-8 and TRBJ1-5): GAGVSQSPRYKVAKRGQDVALRCDPISGHVSLFWYQQALGQGPEFLTYFQNEAQLDKSGLPSDRFFAERPEGSVSTLKIQRTQQEDSAVYLCASSFSATGNQPQHFGDGTRLSIL.

CDR3 nucleotides: TGTGCCAGCAGCTCCCCCAGGACTAGGCCCCTTTCGGGGGCAGATACGCAGTATTTT. Translated, it gives CASSSPRTRPLSGADTQYF. The chain has TRBV7-2 and TRBJ2-3, with TRBD2 matching over 7 bases. The J segment lost 4 bases and the V segment lost 4 bases, leaving 20 bases of the junction unmatched. The length of the CDR3 is 19 residues. Germline-derived CDR1 and CDR2 are SGHTA and FQGNSA.

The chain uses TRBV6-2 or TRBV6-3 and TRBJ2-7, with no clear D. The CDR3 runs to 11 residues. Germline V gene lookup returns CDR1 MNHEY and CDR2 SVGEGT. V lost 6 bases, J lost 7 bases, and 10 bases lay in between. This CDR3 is CASSLAREQYF. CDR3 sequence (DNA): TGTGCCAGCAGCCTCGCGAGGGAGCAGTACTTC.

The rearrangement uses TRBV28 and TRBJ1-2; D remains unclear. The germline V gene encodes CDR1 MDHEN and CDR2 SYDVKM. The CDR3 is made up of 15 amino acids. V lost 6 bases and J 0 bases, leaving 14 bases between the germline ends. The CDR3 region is CASRTTGSTNYGYTF. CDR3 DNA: TGTGCCAGCAGAACGACCGGGTCCACTAACTATGGCTACACCTTC.

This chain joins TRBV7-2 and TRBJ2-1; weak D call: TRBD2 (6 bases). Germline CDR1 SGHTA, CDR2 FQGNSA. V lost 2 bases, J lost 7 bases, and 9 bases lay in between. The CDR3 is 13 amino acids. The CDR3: CASSLWRGNEQFF. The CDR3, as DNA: TGTGCCAGCAGCTTATGGAGGGGAAATGAGCAGTTCTTC.

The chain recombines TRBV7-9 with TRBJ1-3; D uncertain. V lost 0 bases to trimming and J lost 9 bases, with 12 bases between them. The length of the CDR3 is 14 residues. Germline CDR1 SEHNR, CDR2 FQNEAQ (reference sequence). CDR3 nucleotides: TGTGCCAGCAGCTTAGCTGAGGCAGACGGCACCATATATTTT. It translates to CASSLAEADGTIYF.

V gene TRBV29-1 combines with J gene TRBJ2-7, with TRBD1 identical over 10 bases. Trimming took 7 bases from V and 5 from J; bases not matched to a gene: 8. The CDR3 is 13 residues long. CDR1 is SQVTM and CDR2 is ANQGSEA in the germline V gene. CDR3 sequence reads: CSASGTGAHEQYF. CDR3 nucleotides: TGCAGCGCCTCCGGGACAGGGGCCCACGAGCAGTACTTC.

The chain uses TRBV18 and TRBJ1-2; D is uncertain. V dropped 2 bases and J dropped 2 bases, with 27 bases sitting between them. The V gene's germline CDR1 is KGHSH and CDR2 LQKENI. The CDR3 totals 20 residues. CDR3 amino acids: CASSPGRMSSGGGANYGYTF. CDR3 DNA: TGTGCCAGCTCACCAGGCAGGATGTCGAGCGGAGGCGGAGCAAACTATGGCTACACCTTC. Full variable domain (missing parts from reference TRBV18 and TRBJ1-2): NAGVMQNPRHLVRRRGQEARLRCSPMKGHSHVYWYRQLPEEGLKFMVYLQKENIIDESGMPKERFSAEFPKEGPSILRIQQVVRGDSAAYFCASSPGRMSSGGGANYGYTFGSGTRLTVV.

CDR3 in amino acids: CASSVGGGEVTQYF. The CDR3 bases are TGTGCCAGCAGCGTAGGCGGGGGGGAGGTGACCCAGTACTTC. The chain recombines TRBV9 with TRBJ2-5, with 9 bases lining up with TRBD2. The CDR3 totals 14 residues. After removal of 0 bases from V and 7 bases from J, the junction contained 4 bases not matched to a gene. Germline loops: CDR1 SGDLS, CDR2 YYNGEE.